This is a list of T cell receptor beta chains from one sample in a study of blood T cells in healthy people across ages. TCRdb fed the 5' RACE reads into MiXCR, producing one record per CDR3 protein. The sample yields about 800,000 distinct CDR3 sequences, 55% to 70% seen once. Sequencing input: blood. All receptors derive from a young man in good health. CDR3s include the opening cysteine and the closing phenylalanine or tryptophan. D genes are given only for firm matches. Some rows have no size entry. The others give once, few or many, or a class for an expanded clone.

V gene	J gene	D gene	clone size	CDR3 protein	CDR3 DNA
TRBV29-1	TRBJ2-3	TRBD2	few	CSVGGTSGLKDTQYF	TGCAGCGTTGGTGGGACTAGCGGGCTGAAGGATACGCAGTATTTT
TRBV10-3	TRBJ2-5	NA	NA	CAISEPQVGLETQYF	TGTGCTATCAGTGAGCCCCAAGTGGGGCTGGAGACCCAGTACTTC
TRBV5-4	TRBJ2-1	NA	NA	CASSSGVNNEQFF	TGTGCCAGCAGCTCGGGGGTCAATAATGAGCAGTTCTTC
TRBV9	TRBJ2-1	NA	NA	CASSVAGIEQFF	TGTGCCAGCAGCGTAGCTGGAATTGAGCAGTTCTTC
TRBV5-1	TRBJ2-7	TRBD1	NA	CASAPGTGDYEQYF	TGCGCCAGCGCTCCCGGGACAGGGGATTACGAGCAGTACTTC
TRBV5-1	TRBJ2-7	TRBD2	NA	CASVGTSGSYEQYF	TGCGCCAGCGTCGGGACTAGCGGCTCCTACGAGCAGTACTTC
TRBV12-5	TRBJ1-2	NA	NA	CASGLLGEAGSGYTF	TGTGCTAGTGGTTTGTTAGGGGAGGCAGGCTCTGGCTACACCTTC
TRBV7-9	TRBJ1-4	NA	NA	CASTKHAGPPTNEKLFF	TGTGCCAGCACCAAACACGCAGGGCCGCCCACTAATGAAAAACTGTTTTTT
TRBV12-3/TRBV12-4	TRBJ2-3	NA	few	CASVRGAADTQYF	TGTGCCAGCGTTCGCGGGGCGGCAGATACGCAGTATTTT
TRBV29-1	TRBJ2-1	NA	few	CSVESRAGLYNEQFF	TGCAGCGTTGAGAGTCGCGCGGGACTCTACAATGAGCAGTTCTTC
TRBV24-1	TRBJ1-2	TRBD1	NA	CATSGGTEKSGYTF	TGTGCCACCAGTGGGGGGACAGAAAAGAGCGGCTACACCTTC
TRBV29-1	TRBJ1-2	NA	NA	CSVAHRGGYGYTF	TGCAGCGTTGCCCACCGTGGAGGCTATGGCTACACCTTC
TRBV20-1	TRBJ2-7	TRBD2	NA	CSARRGTYYEQYF	TGCAGTGCTAGGCGGGGGACCTACTACGAGCAGTACTTC
TRBV11-1	TRBJ2-1	NA	many	CASSLNRVPYNEQFF	TGTGCCAGCAGCTTAAACAGGGTCCCTTACAATGAGCAGTTCTTC
TRBV10-3	TRBJ2-1	TRBD2	NA	CAIRVGTTDNEQFF	TGTGCCATCAGGGTCGGGACTACCGACAATGAGCAGTTCTTC
TRBV28	TRBJ1-2	NA	NA	CASTPGQNYGYTF	TGTGCCAGCACACCCGGACAGAACTATGGCTACACCTTC
TRBV2	TRBJ2-3	NA	NA	CASKGETNTDTQYF	TGTGCCAGCAAGGGGGAGACGAACACAGATACGCAGTATTTT
TRBV2	TRBJ2-3	NA	once	CASLSWDTQYF	TGTGCCAGCCTGAGCTGGGATACGCAGTATTTT
TRBV20-1	TRBJ2-7	NA	NA	CSASHSAVGEQYF	TGCAGTGCTAGTCATTCGGCCGTGGGCGAGCAGTACTTC
TRBV20-1	TRBJ2-1	NA	few	CSADEVRKGSRNEQFF	TGCAGTGCTGATGAAGTCCGTAAGGGCTCGAGGAATGAGCAGTTCTTC
TRBV7-2	TRBJ2-5	TRBD2	few	CASSQGTSFETQYF	TGTGCCAGCAGCCAGGGGACTAGCTTTGAGACCCAGTACTTC
TRBV7-8	TRBJ1-1	NA	NA	CASSPGRANTEAFF	TGTGCCAGCAGCCCAGGCAGGGCGAACACTGAAGCTTTCTTT
TRBV20-1	TRBJ2-7	NA	NA	CSARDPEGISYEQYF	TGCAGTGCTAGAGATCCAGAGGGGATTTCCTACGAGCAGTACTTC
TRBV6-6	TRBJ1-1	NA	NA	CASSYGQLTGTEAFF	TGTGCCAGCAGTTACGGACAGCTAACCGGGACTGAAGCTTTCTTT